Listed below are T cell receptor beta chains from one sample, sequenced in a study of T cells in Graves' hyperthyroidism and ophthalmopathy. MiXCR was run by TCRdb on the multiplex PCR reads, yielding one entry per CDR3 protein. The repertoire includes under 550,000 distinct CDR3 sequences, 20% of them detected once, and 47% sits in the top ten. Sequencing was carried out using blood. These receptors originate from a man in his forties with Graves' ophthalmopathy. Each CDR3 is given with its conserved first and last residue. The order of the fields is clone size, V gene, D gene, J gene, CDR3 DNA, CDR3 protein. A D gene is named only where the DNA matches it firmly. The size field is filled for only some rows; it gives once, few, many or a size class.

few	TRBV29-1	.	TRBJ1-5	TGCAGCGTTGAAACCGGGGGCGCGGGACAGCCCCAGCATTTT	CSVETGGAGQPQHF
many	TRBV12-3/TRBV12-4	.	TRBJ1-1	TGTGCCAGCAGTTGGGCCTCAGAAGCTTTCTTT	CASSWASEAFF
.	TRBV5-1	TRBD2	TRBJ2-1	TGCGCCAGCAGCTTCTTCAGGTTAGCGGGGGAAAAGTTCTTC	CASSFFRLAGEKFF
.	TRBV7-3	.	TRBJ2-5	TGTGCCAGCAGCTTAATGGTTTCAGAGACCCAGTACTTC	CASSLMVSETQYF
few	TRBV6-1	.	TRBJ2-7	TGTGCCAGCAGGCCCCAGAGTGGGGGAGGATACGAGCAGTACTTC	CASRPQSGGGYEQYF
many	TRBV3-1	.	TRBJ2-7	TGTGCCAGCAGCCAAGCGTTCGAGCAGTACTTC	CASSQAFEQYF
few	TRBV7-3	.	TRBJ1-1	TGTGCCAGCAGCGCAGGGGCGCGCACTGAAGCTTTCTTT	CASSAGARTEAFF
.	TRBV12-3/TRBV12-4	.	TRBJ1-2	TGTGCCAGCAGTTTAGAGGGGGATCGGGTTAACTATGGCTACACCTTC	CASSLEGDRVNYGYTF
many	TRBV7-3	TRBD1	TRBJ2-5	TGTGCCAGCAGCTTACAGGGGGCGCAAGAGACCCAGTACTTC	CASSLQGAQETQYF
many	TRBV7-2	.	TRBJ2-1	TGTGCCAGCAGCTTTAATTTGGGGGGCAATGAGCAGTTCTTC	CASSFNLGGNEQFF
many	TRBV28	TRBD2	TRBJ2-1	TGTGCCAGCAGAAAGGATTCTAGCGGGAGTGCCCACAATGAGCAGTTCTTC	CASRKDSSGSAHNEQFF
.	TRBV3-1	.	TRBJ1-1	TGTGCCAGCAGCCAAGGTAACAGAATCGGGACTGAAGCTTTCTTT	CASSQGNRIGTEAFF
many	TRBV3-1	.	TRBJ2-1	TGTGCCAGCAGCCAGACTAGAAATGAGCAGTTCTTC	CASSQTRNEQFF
.	TRBV14	.	TRBJ1-6	TGTGCCAGCAGCCAGAACAGCCTGAATTCACCCCTCCACTTT	CASSQNSLNSPLHF
many	TRBV7-2	.	TRBJ1-1	TGTGCCAGCAGTTACGGGGGGGCCACTGAAGCTTTCTTT	CASSYGGATEAFF
many	TRBV27	.	TRBJ2-1	TGTGCCAGCAAAATCGGGGGAGGCTACAATGAGCAGTTCTTC	CASKIGGGYNEQFF
.	TRBV20-1	.	TRBJ2-5	TGCAGTGCTAGAGATTTGGTTGAGACCCAGTACTTC	CSARDLVETQYF
few	TRBV27	.	TRBJ1-5	TGTGCCAGCAGTCCAAGGTGGGGTCAGCCCCAGCATTTT	CASSPRWGQPQHF
few	TRBV29-1	.	TRBJ1-2	TGCAGCGCCCGGAGGGGCGCCTATGGCTACACCTTC	CSARRGAYGYTF
many	TRBV7-2	.	TRBJ2-7	TGTGCCAGCAGCTTCCCACACCTCTACGAGCAGTACTTC	CASSFPHLYEQYF
few	TRBV7-2	.	TRBJ1-1	TGTGCCAGCAGCTTGTTGGCCGGGGAAGCTTTCTTT	CASSLLAGEAFF
few	TRBV5-4	TRBD1	TRBJ2-5	TGTGCCAGCAGCTTCACAGGGGGCCGAGAGACCCAGTACTTC	CASSFTGGRETQYF
.	TRBV6-2/TRBV6-3	.	TRBJ1-2	TGTGCCAGCAGCTATTTCCTGGCCTATGGCTACACCTTC	CASSYFLAYGYTF
few	TRBV9	.	TRBJ1-6	TGTGCCAGCAGCGAAACGACAGGCTCAAATTCACCCCTCCACTTT	CASSETTGSNSPLHF
.	TRBV2	.	TRBJ2-3	TGTGCCAGCAGTGGGGAGGTAGATACGCAGTATTTT	CASSGEVDTQYF
medium-sized	TRBV4-1	TRBD1	TRBJ2-7	TGCGCCAGCAGCCAAGGGGGGACAGGACTCTACGAGCAGTACTTC	CASSQGGTGLYEQYF
many	TRBV20-1	TRBD2	TRBJ2-3	TGCAGTGCTAGAGATCTGCGGGAGCGACCAGATACGCAGTATTTT	CSARDLRERPDTQYF
.	TRBV12-3/TRBV12-4	.	TRBJ2-7	TGTGCCAGCTCACCACCGCCTTTCTTCGGGGCCACCACCTACGAGCAGTACTTC	CASSPPPFFGATTYEQYF
few	TRBV5-1	.	TRBJ2-1	TGCGCCAGCAGCTTGGGTACGTACTCCTACAATGAGCAGTTCTTC	CASSLGTYSYNEQFF
.	TRBV12-3/TRBV12-4	.	TRBJ2-1	TGTCCCAGCAGTTTATGGCAGCCCTACAATGAGCAGTTCTTC	CPSSLWQPYNEQFF
.	TRBV15	.	TRBJ2-7	TGTGCCACCAGCAGAGATCGCTCCTACGAGCAGTACTTC	CATSRDRSYEQYF
.	TRBV28	.	TRBJ2-2	TGTGCCACCCGGCAGCATAGGAGTGCCGGGGAGCTGTTTTTT	CATRQHRSAGELFF
few	TRBV5-6	.	TRBJ1-2	TGTGCCAGCAGCTCACAGCCCACAGGCTTCTATGGCTACACCTTC	CASSSQPTGFYGYTF
.	TRBV3-1	.	TRBJ2-2	TGTGCCAGCAGCCAAGTCTCTGGGGGCGCATTATCCACCGGGGAGCTGTTTTTT	CASSQVSGGALSTGELFF
many	TRBV2	TRBD1	TRBJ1-1	TGTGCCAGCAGTCCGAGGGAGAGGACAGGAACGAACACTGAAGCTTTCTTT	CASSPRERTGTNTEAFF
many	TRBV28	TRBD2	TRBJ2-3	TGTGCCAGCAGTTTATCGGGACTAGCGGGAGCAGAAGATACGCAGTATTTT	CASSLSGLAGAEDTQYF
.	TRBV12-3/TRBV12-4	TRBD1	TRBJ1-5	TGTGCCAGCAGTGGGACAGGGTATAATCAGCCCCAGCATTTT	CASSGTGYNQPQHF
many	TRBV18	.	TRBJ2-3	TGTGCCAGCTCACGAGGAGTCGCAGATACGCAGTATTTT	CASSRGVADTQYF
many	TRBV18	.	TRBJ1-4	TGTGCCAGCTCACTTTCGAGGAGGGCTAATGAAAAACTGTTTTTT	CASSLSRRANEKLFF
.	TRBV19	TRBD1	TRBJ1-5	TGTGCCAGTAGTAGCCCGGACAGGGGGTATAGCAATCAGCCCCAGCATTTT	CASSSPDRGYSNQPQHF